This is a list of T cell receptor beta chains from one sample in a study of blood T cell repertoires in COVID-19. TCRdb's copy holds only in-frame clones and misses some; the assay was immunoSEQ multiplex PCR. The sample includes about 56,000 clones, around four fifths of them seen just once. Sequencing was carried out using peripheral blood. These receptors came from a woman aged 80 or older with acute or convalescent COVID-19. CDR3s include the opening cysteine and the closing phenylalanine or tryptophan. Fields, in order: V gene, D gene, J gene, CDR3 protein. D genes are given only for firm matches.

V: TRBV5-3
D: TRBD1
J: TRBJ2-3
CDR3: CARSLDTGTGFTSTDTQYF

V: TRBV7-3
D: NA
J: TRBJ2-7
CDR3: CASTSGSYEQYF

V: TRBV11-2
D: NA
J: TRBJ2-5
CDR3: CASSPKETQYF

V: TRBV11-1
D: TRBD1
J: TRBJ2-7
CDR3: CASSLGGQNYEQYF

V: TRBV25-1
D: NA
J: TRBJ1-6
CDR3: CASRGGDYNSPLHF

V: TRBV18
D: NA
J: TRBJ1-4
CDR3: CASSPSTERHEKLFF

V: TRBV5-1
D: TRBD1
J: TRBJ2-6
CDR3: CASSLGAGGRSGANVLTF

V: TRBV14
D: TRBD2
J: TRBJ2-2
CDR3: CASSQLAGGATGELFF

V: TRBV30
D: NA
J: TRBJ1-1
CDR3: CAWTQGSTEAFF

V: TRBV18
D: TRBD1
J: TRBJ2-7
CDR3: CASSQTGTAYEQYF

V: TRBV29-1
D: TRBD1
J: TRBJ1-1
CDR3: CSVQGANTEAFF

V: TRBV5-4
D: TRBD1
J: TRBJ2-7
CDR3: CASSKPGQGFEQYF

V: TRBV5-1
D: NA
J: TRBJ1-1
CDR3: CASSLAATHYTEAFF

V: TRBV15
D: NA
J: TRBJ1-1
CDR3: CATSRDTGEAFF

V: TRBV1
D: NA
J: TRBJ2-1
CDR3: CTSSQRGGSYNEQFF

V: TRBV3-1/TRBV3-2
D: TRBD1
J: TRBJ1-2
CDR3: CASSSDRAYGYTF

V: TRBV6-5
D: TRBD2
J: TRBJ2-1
CDR3: CASTPSGSSYNEQFF

V: TRBV6-5
D: NA
J: TRBJ1-5
CDR3: CASSSRGANQPQHF

V: TRBV12-5
D: TRBD2
J: TRBJ2-2
CDR3: CASGGRGANTGELFF

V: TRBV19
D: NA
J: TRBJ2-7
CDR3: CASSTATISGEQYF

V: TRBV11-1
D: NA
J: TRBJ2-1
CDR3: CASSFRAGATINEQFF

V: TRBV27
D: NA
J: TRBJ1-4
CDR3: CASSYSLPGSKNEKLFF

V: TRBV19
D: NA
J: TRBJ2-3
CDR3: CASSIGTRITDTQYF

V: TRBV5-4
D: NA
J: TRBJ1-2
CDR3: CASSLGLLNYGYTF

V: TRBV4-1
D: NA
J: TRBJ2-2
CDR3: CASSQVHRNTGELFF

V: TRBV25-1
D: TRBD1
J: TRBJ1-2
CDR3: CASRPDRGWGGYTF

V: TRBV5-1
D: NA
J: TRBJ2-5
CDR3: CASSLSGNQETQYF

V: TRBV5-6
D: NA
J: TRBJ1-3
CDR3: CASSLAAYSGNTIYF

V: TRBV6-5
D: NA
J: TRBJ1-5
CDR3: CASSYSSGVDQPQHF

V: TRBV19
D: TRBD2
J: TRBJ2-1
CDR3: CASSRGGLADNEQFF

V: TRBV6-5
D: NA
J: TRBJ2-7
CDR3: CASSKTIEGYEQYF

V: TRBV4-2
D: TRBD1
J: TRBJ1-2
CDR3: CASMPGQGNYGYTF

V: TRBV3-1/TRBV3-2
D: NA
J: TRBJ2-2
CDR3: CASSPLGHSNTGELFF

V: TRBV30
D: NA
J: TRBJ2-5
CDR3: CAWSVRGTQYF

V: TRBV5-8
D: NA
J: TRBJ2-2
CDR3: CASSSDQGSGELFF

V: TRBV4-1
D: NA
J: TRBJ1-6
CDR3: CATRGSYNSPLHF

V: TRBV4-2
D: TRBD2
J: TRBJ2-5
CDR3: CASSQALAGGQETQYF

V: TRBV25-1
D: NA
J: TRBJ2-7
CDR3: CATQGSSYEQYF

V: TRBV6-4
D: TRBD1
J: TRBJ1-4
CDR3: CASRQNKGQGREKLFF

V: TRBV11-2
D: NA
J: TRBJ1-6
CDR3: CASSSLVGSPLHF

V: TRBV6-5
D: NA
J: TRBJ2-7
CDR3: CASSSRRDSYEQYF

V: TRBV7-8
D: NA
J: TRBJ1-5
CDR3: CASSLAMGLGQPQHF

V: TRBV7-3
D: NA
J: TRBJ1-1
CDR3: CASSSQGNTEAFF

V: TRBV5-1
D: TRBD1
J: TRBJ2-5
CDR3: CASSPGQAQETQYF

V: TRBV3-1/TRBV3-2
D: TRBD1
J: TRBJ1-1
CDR3: CASSPRQGMSEAFF

V: TRBV6-1
D: TRBD1
J: TRBJ1-2
CDR3: CASSAVRDRGNYGYTF

V: TRBV7-2
D: NA
J: TRBJ1-1
CDR3: CASSFKGQNTEAFF

V: TRBV6-6
D: TRBD1
J: TRBJ1-6
CDR3: CASSSGQGGSPLHF

V: TRBV29-1
D: TRBD2
J: TRBJ2-1
CDR3: CSAERGRAGNEQFF

V: TRBV5-1
D: TRBD1
J: TRBJ2-1
CDR3: CASSLGHTTGGLNEQFF

V: TRBV3-1/TRBV3-2
D: NA
J: TRBJ1-1
CDR3: CASSPPGSEAFF

V: TRBV5-1
D: NA
J: TRBJ1-2
CDR3: CASSSGTDPRGYTF

V: TRBV18
D: TRBD1
J: TRBJ1-2
CDR3: CASSPERGQAYGYTF

V: TRBV10-3
D: NA
J: TRBJ2-7
CDR3: CAISVEETVSYEQYF

V: TRBV19
D: NA
J: TRBJ1-5
CDR3: CASSQGSQAQHF

V: TRBV7-3
D: TRBD1
J: TRBJ2-5
CDR3: CASSFSWDRVVETQYF

V: TRBV27
D: TRBD1
J: TRBJ2-1
CDR3: CASSLPGQGTYNEQFF

V: TRBV7-2
D: TRBD2
J: TRBJ2-3
CDR3: CASSFGGATDTQYF

V: TRBV28
D: TRBD1
J: TRBJ2-1
CDR3: CASRTGTAYNEQFF

V: TRBV7-2
D: NA
J: TRBJ2-1
CDR3: CASSFQGSYNEQFF